The table lists the clone carrying this T cell receptor (beta chain) with a few counts. The CDR3 runs 15 residues. The germline V gene has CDR1 SGDLS and CDR2 YYNGEE. J was trimmed by 11 bases and V by 0 bases; bases with no gene match: 7. Profiled with immunoSEQ multiplex PCR; TCRdb holds only in-frame clones, not every one. The repertoire holds some 120,000 clones, with 91% as singletons. This record comes from a study of control samples from healthy donors and cancer patients. The receptor comes from a man younger than 35 in good health. V usage is TRBV9 and J usage is TRBJ1-6, with TRBD1 matching 8 bases. Specimen: blood. This CDR3 is CASSVGTGSRTPLHF. The CDR3 DNA follows: TGTGCCAGCAGCGTAGGGACAGGGAGTAGGACACCCCTCCACTTT.